This T cell receptor beta chain was captured in a study of naive and memory T cell subsets. Findings of the study overall: Possibly reflecting memory cells re-expressing CD45RA, a few larger clonotypes occurred in naive repertoires, especially CD8. No ground truth validated the naive and memory repertoire findings. Over 90% of naive TCR sequences appeared only once after error correction, unlike memory subsets.

Two oligonucleotides, mixed equimolar, formed the beta constant-region primer covering TRBC1 and TRBC2. Nested alpha and beta constant-region primers with the SP2 primer drove four PCR rounds on ligated cDNA. The cDNA 3' end received a ligated single-stranded oligonucleotide carrying the SP2 primer and a 12-nucleotide UMI. MiXCR, run by TCRdb on the UMI-ligation and nested PCR reads, gives a single entry per CDR3 protein. The table records around 140,000 distinct CDR3 sequences, about 23% of them present only once. This clonotype was found a few times. As yet, its antigen is unknown. The TCR sequence derives from a human donor in good health. The specimen sequenced was naive CD4+ T cells from blood.

CDR3 nucleotide sequence: TGTGCCAGCAGTTCCCGTGGCAGGTCGACCTACGAGCAGTACTTC. This translates into CASSSRGRSTYEQYF. The chain has TRBV27 and TRBJ2-7; no firm D call. The germline V gene has CDR1 MNHEY and CDR2 SMNVEV (reference sequence). V lost 4 bases, J lost 2 bases, and 15 bases lay in between. The CDR3 is 15 amino acids.